This entry lists 12 T cell receptor beta chains sequenced from one sample in a study of CD4 T cells in relation to SARS-CoV-2 and coronaviruses. Measured with immunoSEQ multiplex PCR; TCRdb has only the in-frame clones, and not every one. The sample lists 31,000 or so clones, 55% to 75% occurring once. These receptors have no known antigen. Before the COVID-19 pandemic, during about 2011-2019, CD4+ T cells were taken from unexposed donors. The cells were cultured for 10 days before CD4+ T cells were isolated. The sample was CD4+ T cells from PBMCs, cultured in vitro. The receptors stem from a human donor in good health.

The chain is built from TRBV3-1 (or the pseudogene TRBV3-2) and TRBJ2-1; maybe TRBD1 (6 bases). Trimming shortened V by 0 bases and J by 6 bases, and 18 bases separated the two germline ends. The germline CDR1 and CDR2 sequences are LGHDT and YNNKEL (reference sequence). This CDR3 is built from 17 residues. The chain's CDR3 is CASSQESGQGSLNEQFF. CDR3 bases: TGTGCCAGCAGCCAAGAGTCAGGTCAGGGGAGCCTCAATGAGCAGTTCTTC.

The chain is built from TRBV4-3 and TRBJ2-2; perhaps TRBD2 as D (7 bases). The germline V gene has CDR1 LGHNA and CDR2 YSLEER. Deletions cut 4 bases from V and 3 bases from J, with 18 bases between. The CDR3 has 17 residues. The CDR3 sequence is CASSLIGGGRYTGELFF. The CDR3 DNA reads TGCGCCAGCAGCCTCATAGGGGGAGGGCGTTACACCGGGGAGCTGTTTTTT.

The rearrangement joins TRBV7-2 to TRBJ2-7; the match to TRBD2 covers 7 bases. The CDR3 runs 14 residues. Unmatched junction bases numbered 7, after V lost 5 bases and J lost 3 bases. The germline CDR1 and CDR2 sequences are SGHTA and FQGNSA. The CDR3 region is CASSASGGIYEQYF. CDR3 nucleotides: TGTGCCAGCAGCGCTAGCGGAGGAATCTACGAGCAGTACTTC.

The sample holds one count of this clone. This rearrangement joins TRBV6-5 to TRBJ2-1; 8 bases are a match to TRBD2. From germline, CDR1 is MNHEY and CDR2 SVGAGI. The CDR3 loop spans 16 amino acids. J lost 8 bases, V lost 0 bases, and 9 bases had no gene match. The CDR3 here is CASSYSAGGGTDEQFF. The CDR3 DNA sequence: TGTGCCAGCAGTTACTCTGCGGGAGGAGGTACCGATGAGCAGTTCTTC.

The genes are TRBV10-3 and TRBJ2-7; TRBD2 matches 9 bases. J was trimmed by 1 base and V by 4 bases; bases with no gene match: 8. Germline CDR1 ENHRY, CDR2 SYGVKD. The CDR3 sequence is 16 residues long. Here the CDR3 DNA reads TGTGCCATCAGTGTGTCCTCTAGCGGGATTTCCTACGAGCAGTACTTC. This gives the protein CAISVSSSGISYEQYF.

The genes are TRBV27 and TRBJ2-2, with D perhaps TRBD1 (5 bases). Germline lookup yields CDR1 MNHEY and CDR2 SMNVEV (reference sequence). Trimming pared 8 bases from V and 6 bases from J, leaving 19 bases between. CDR3 length equals 15 residues. The CDR3 DNA reads TGTGCCAGCCGCGTTCTTACAGGCTTGGCCGGGGAGCTGTTTTTT. Protein: CASRVLTGLAGELFF.

CDR3 DNA: TGTGCCAGCAGCTTAACAGGGGACCAAGAGACCCAGTACTTC. Amino acids: CASSLTGDQETQYF. The chain is built from TRBV7-2 and TRBJ2-5; 7 bases align to TRBD1. Looked up from germline, CDR1 is SGHTA and CDR2 is FQGNSA. J gave up 0 bases and V 2 bases, and 0 bases lay outside the gene matches. The CDR3 has 14 amino acids.

This clone turned up a few times. The chain couples TRBV12-3 or TRBV12-4 to TRBJ2-5, with 8 bases lining up with TRBD2. The ends lost 5 bases at V and 5 bases at J; junction bases unmatched: 1. The CDR3 contains 12 residues. This CDR3 is CASSPSGETQYF. The CDR3 DNA reads TGTGCCAGCAGTCCTAGCGGGGAGACCCAGTACTTC.

This clone is large (0.1 to 1%) within its sample. The gene calls are TRBV7-2 and TRBJ2-3; the D gene is possibly TRBD2 (5 bases). V shed 11 bases and J shed 0 bases, with 15 bases lying between them. This CDR3 is 14 amino acids long. The V gene's germline CDR1 is SGHTA and CDR2 FQGNSA. The CDR3 DNA is TGTGCCGGAAGCGACTACCTGAGCACAGATACGCAGTATTTT. Its translation: CAGSDYLSTDTQYF.

The chain has TRBV6-2 or TRBV6-3 and TRBJ1-1; weak D call: TRBD1 (5 bases). V was cut by 2 bases and J by 6 bases, with 16 bases left in between. This CDR3 has 15 residues. Per germline, CDR1 MNHEY and CDR2 SVGEGT. The CDR3 region has the DNA TGTGCCAGCAGTTACCGGCAGGGTGTCATGGCTGAAGCTTTCTTT. This translates into CASSYRQGVMAEAFF.

This sequence joins TRBV29-1 and TRBJ2-3; D is uncertain. The V and J ends lost 7 bases and 7 bases respectively, with 15 bases between them. CDR3 length equals 12 residues. Germline assignment: CDR1 SQVTM and CDR2 ANQGSEA. The CDR3: CSAFLETNTQYF. The CDR3 coding sequence is TGCAGCGCCTTTCTAGAAACTAATACGCAGTATTTT.

The chain links TRBV4-2 to TRBJ1-2, with D possibly being TRBD1 (6 bases). Germline V lookup: CDR1 LGHNA, CDR2 YNFKEQ. The CDR3 has 15 amino acids. V lost 1 base to trimming and J lost 4 bases, with 13 bases between them. CDR3 amino acids: CASSQAGDQAYGYTF. The CDR3, as DNA: TGTGCCAGCAGCCAAGCAGGGGATCAGGCCTATGGCTACACCTTC.